A selection of T cell receptor beta chains follows, all from one sample in a study of cytomegalovirus exposure and HLA in healthy donors. TCRdb keeps only in-frame clones here, not all; method: immunoSEQ multiplex PCR. The sample lists roughly 120,000 clones, 60% to 85% occurring once. What was sequenced was PBMCs. The receptors originated from a young woman in good health and CMV-seronegative. Each CDR3 is given without its conserved first and last residue.

J,V,CDR3
TRBJ1-5,TRBV6-1,ASSERQGGAYSNQPQH
TRBJ2-1,TRBV30,AWSVGADEQF
TRBJ2-1,TRBV9,ASSEGGGLAGDNEQF
TRBJ1-1,TRBV28,ASSFPAGDTEAF
TRBJ1-2,TRBV28,ASSYRDRHYGYT
TRBJ2-2,TRBV9,ASSVRGGTGELF
TRBJ2-3,TRBV29-1,SGDSASTDTQY
TRBJ1-2,TRBV5-1,ASRTGQGSLGYT
TRBJ1-1,TRBV27,ASSLSQRVTEAF
TRBJ2-5,TRBV4-1,ASSHSRDRGVSYQETQY
TRBJ2-7,TRBV6-1,ASSGQGLYEQY
TRBJ2-7,TRBV28,ASSSFDRPLVDEQY
TRBJ1-5,TRBV5-6,ASSPTGGFDSNQPQH
TRBJ1-4,TRBV28,ASSFSTAANEKLF
TRBJ2-4,TRBV6-5,ASSKRDFAGNIQY
TRBJ2-1,TRBV28,ASSLSGVNEQF
TRBJ1-1,TRBV5-1,ASSFLTGNTEAF
TRBJ1-6,TRBV6-5,ASSYTDSDNSPLH
TRBJ2-5,TRBV28,ASTTTGTGRETQY
TRBJ2-3,TRBV5-1,ASSFFAGGLTDTQY
TRBJ2-7,TRBV5-1,ASSLSGGKNEQY
TRBJ2-7,TRBV28,ASSSTSVVLSRAEQY
TRBJ1-5,TRBV19,ASSLLPGVQPQH
TRBJ1-1,TRBV5-1,ASSLGQGAPEAF
TRBJ1-6,TRBV19,ASSRTGEFSPLH
TRBJ1-1,TRBV27,ASSLRTGWAEAF
TRBJ1-4,TRBV5-4,ASSLGQGGNEKLF
TRBJ1-2,TRBV30,AWREGQNYGYT
TRBJ1-2,TRBV19,ASSMSGGFHGYT